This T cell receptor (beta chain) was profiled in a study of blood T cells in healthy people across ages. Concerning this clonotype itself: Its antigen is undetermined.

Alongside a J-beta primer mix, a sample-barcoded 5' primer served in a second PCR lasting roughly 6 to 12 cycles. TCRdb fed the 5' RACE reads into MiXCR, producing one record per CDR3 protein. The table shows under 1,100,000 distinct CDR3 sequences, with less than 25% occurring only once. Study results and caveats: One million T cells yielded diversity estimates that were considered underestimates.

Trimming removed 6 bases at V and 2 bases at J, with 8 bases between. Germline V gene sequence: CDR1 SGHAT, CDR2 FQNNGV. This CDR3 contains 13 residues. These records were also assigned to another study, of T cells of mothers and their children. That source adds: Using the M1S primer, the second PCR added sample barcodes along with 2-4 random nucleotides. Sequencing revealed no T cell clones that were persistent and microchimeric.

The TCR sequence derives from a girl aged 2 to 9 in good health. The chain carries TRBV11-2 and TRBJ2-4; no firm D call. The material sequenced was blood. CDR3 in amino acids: CASSSRTKNIQYF. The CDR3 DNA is TGTGCCAGCAGTTCACGGACCAAAAACATTCAGTACTTC.